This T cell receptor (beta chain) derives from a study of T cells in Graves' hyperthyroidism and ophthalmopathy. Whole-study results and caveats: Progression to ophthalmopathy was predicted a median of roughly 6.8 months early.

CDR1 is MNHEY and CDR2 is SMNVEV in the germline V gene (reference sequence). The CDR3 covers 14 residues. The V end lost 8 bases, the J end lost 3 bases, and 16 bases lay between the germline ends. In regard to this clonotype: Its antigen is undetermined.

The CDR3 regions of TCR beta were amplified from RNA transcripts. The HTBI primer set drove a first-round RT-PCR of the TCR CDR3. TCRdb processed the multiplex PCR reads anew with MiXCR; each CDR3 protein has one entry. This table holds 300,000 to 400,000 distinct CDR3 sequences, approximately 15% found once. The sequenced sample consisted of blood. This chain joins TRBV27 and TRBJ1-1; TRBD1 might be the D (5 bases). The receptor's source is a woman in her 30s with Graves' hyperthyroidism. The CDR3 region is CASGSQGEYTEAFF. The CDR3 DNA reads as TGTGCCAGCGGATCTCAAGGGGAATACACTGAAGCTTTCTTT.